These 18 T cell receptor beta chains originate from one sample sequenced in a study of blood T cells in healthy people across ages. The second PCR ran about 6 to 12 cycles with a sample-barcoded 5' primer and J-beta primers. TCRdb re-derived calls from the 5' RACE reads in MiXCR, one entry per CDR3 protein. Of about 600,000 distinct CDR3 sequences in the sample, roughly 48% were seen once. Sequenced material: blood. All receptors come from an elderly man in good health.

V is TRBV28 and J is TRBJ1-2; 9 bases map to TRBD1. Germline CDR1 MDHEN, CDR2 SYDVKM. V trimming: 5 bases; J trimming: 8 bases; junction bases outside the gene matches: 6. CDR3 length equals 13 residues. The CDR3 is CASSIQGAIGYTF. The CDR3 DNA reads as TGTGCCAGCAGTATACAGGGGGCGATAGGCTACACCTTC.

The chain has TRBV4-2 and TRBJ2-1, with D perhaps TRBD2 (5 bases). The better agreement between TRBJ2-7 and the DNA end casts doubt on the J call. This CDR3 comprises 16 residues. Per the germline V gene, CDR1 is LGHNA and CDR2 is YNFKEQ. CDR3 sequence (DNA): TGTGCCAGCAGCCAGGCGCGGACTTCCGCCTACAATGAGCAGTACTTC. Protein: CASSQARTSAYNEQYF.

This clonotype came up once. With a much larger clone just one base away, this may be a read error. The CDR3 spells CASTLRGVSYGYTF. Here the CDR3 DNA reads TGTGCCAGCACTCTGAGGGGAGTTTCCTATGGCTACACCTTC. The chain is built from TRBV2 and TRBJ1-2; possible D gene TRBD1, 5 bases. The germline gives CDR1 SNHLY, CDR2 FYNNEI. There are 14 residues in the CDR3. Trimming left V 7 bases short and J 4 bases short, with 16 bases between.

This clonotype was recorded many times. This chain links TRBV6-5 with TRBJ2-7, with 7 bases matching TRBD1. CDR1 and CDR2 from the germline V gene are MNHEY and SVGAGI. The trim removed 4 bases at V and 7 bases at J, leaving 10 bases unmatched. The CDR3 has 14 amino acids. Here the CDR3 DNA reads TGTGCCAGCAGTTCCGGGCAGGGGGTGAATGAGCAGTACTTC. It specifies CASSSGQGVNEQYF.

The rearrangement uses TRBV7-2 and TRBJ1-5, with D uncertain. This CDR3 contains 16 residues. The ends were cut back, 2 bases at V and 4 bases at J, with 15 bases in the middle. Germline V gene sequence: CDR1 SGHTA, CDR2 FQGNSA. The CDR3: CASSLNLWGSNQPQHF. CDR3 coding DNA: TGTGCCAGCAGCTTAAATCTTTGGGGTAGTAATCAGCCCCAGCATTTT.

J is TRBJ2-7 and V is TRBV12-3 or TRBV12-4; D tentatively reads TRBD1 or TRBD2 (5 bases each). V was cut by 5 bases and J by 6 bases, with 20 bases left in between. CDR3 size: 15 residues. CDR3 sequence reads: CASSPPQGTSPEQYF. In DNA, the CDR3 is TGTGCCAGCAGTCCCCCGCAAGGGACGTCCCCCGAGCAGTACTTC.

The V and J genes are TRBV12-3 or TRBV12-4 and TRBJ2-4; TRBD1 or TRBD2 may be the D gene (5 bases each). The DNA end is more similar to TRBJ2-5, so the J call may be wrong. CDR3 length: 17 residues. The CDR3 DNA reads as TGTGCCAGCAGTTTTGCGAGGGCGGGCAGGGTGCAAGAGACCCAGTACTTC. This translates into CASSFARAGRVQETQYF.

This chain links TRBV5-1 with TRBJ2-1, with a possible D match to TRBD1 (6 bases). The CDR3 has 15 residues. Looked up from germline, CDR1 is SGHRS and CDR2 is YFSETQ. V was trimmed by 8 bases and J by 0 bases, leaving 15 bases between them. CDR3 coding DNA: TGCGCCAGTAAAGAACGGACAGACTCCTACAATGAGCAGTTCTTC. As protein: CASKERTDSYNEQFF.

V and J are TRBV28 and TRBJ2-5; D ambiguous. This CDR3 comprises 12 residues. The germline CDR1 and CDR2 sequences are MDHEN and SYDVKM. The germline V and J ends were trimmed by 6 bases and 11 bases, with 16 bases remaining between them. CDR3 sequence: CASSPFDLGQYF. CDR3 DNA sequence: TGTGCCAGCAGCCCCTTCGATCTAGGGCAGTACTTC.

The CDR3 DNA is TGCAGTGCTAGACCGGGCAACGTGAACACTGAAGCTTTCTTT. Protein: CSARPGNVNTEAFF. The chain combines TRBV20-1 with TRBJ1-1, with unresolved D. The V end was cut by 2 bases, the J end by 0 bases, with 10 bases between. CDR1 and CDR2 from the germline V gene are DFQATT and SNEGSKA (reference sequence). CDR3 size: 14 residues.

This clonotype occurred a few times. The chain combines TRBV20-1 with TRBJ2-1, with TRBD2 identical over 10 bases. Germline CDR1 reads DFQATT; CDR2 reads SNEGSKA (reference sequence). The CDR3 totals 15 residues. V lost 4 bases and J lost 7; bases outside the gene matches: 10. CDR3 sequence reads: CSATLAGGFGNEQFF. As DNA, the CDR3 is TGCAGTGCTACTTTAGCGGGAGGATTCGGTAATGAGCAGTTCTTC.

This rearrangement joins TRBV9 to TRBJ2-5, with 9 bases identical to TRBD1. This CDR3 has 16 amino acids. The V and J ends lost 0 bases and 11 bases, in that order; junction bases with no gene match: 14. Germline values: CDR1 SGDLS, CDR2 YYNGEE. The CDR3 sequence is CASSVGSGGQGRRQYF. CDR3 bases: TGTGCCAGCAGCGTAGGAAGTGGTGGACAGGGGCGAAGGCAGTACTTC.

The chain uses TRBV5-1 and TRBJ2-7; D could derive from TRBD1 or TRBD2 (5 bases each). V dropped 4 bases and J dropped 0 bases, with 14 bases sitting between them. Looked up from germline, CDR1 is SGHRS and CDR2 is YFSETQ. CDR3 length: 15 amino acids. CDR3 DNA sequence: TGCGCCAGCAGCGGAGACGGGACCCTCTCCTACGAGCAGTACTTC. Translation: CASSGDGTLSYEQYF. The entire variable domain, with the rest obtained from reference TRBV5-1 and TRBJ2-7, is as follows: KAGVTQTPRYLIKTRGQQVTLSCSPISGHRSVSWYQQTPGQGLQFLFEYFSETQRNKGNFPGRFSGRQFSNSRSEMNVSTLELGDSALYLCASSGDGTLSYEQYFGPGTRLTVT.

The chain couples TRBV20-1 to TRBJ2-1; 12 bases are a match to TRBD2. Unmatched junction bases numbered 6, after V lost 5 bases and J lost 10 bases. The CDR3 consists of 13 residues. CDR1 is DFQATT and CDR2 is SNEGSKA in the germline V gene (reference sequence). The CDR3 coding sequence is TGCAGTGCTTCCCTGACTAGCGGGAGAGAGCAGTTCTTC. It is translated as CSASLTSGREQFF.

The chain has TRBV11-3 and TRBJ2-1; 7 bases line up with TRBD1. Germline V gives CDR1 SGHNT, CDR2 YENEEA. This CDR3 is 15 amino acids long. The ends lost 5 bases at V and 6 bases at J; junction bases unmatched: 10. The CDR3 region has the DNA TGTGCCAGCAGCCACCGGGACAGCACCTCCAATGAGCAGTTCTTC. It encodes CASSHRDSTSNEQFF.

The V and J genes are TRBV14 and TRBJ2-1; 8 bases align to TRBD2. In germline, CDR1 is SGHDN, CDR2 FVKESK. Trimming cost V 3 bases and J 4 bases; bases outside gene matches: 8. This CDR3 is 16 amino acids long. CDR3 region: CASSQVAGGVYNEQFF. CDR3 DNA: TGTGCCAGCAGCCAGGTCGCCGGGGGGGTTTACAATGAGCAGTTCTTC.

The rearrangement joins TRBV4-1 to TRBJ2-1; 7 bases are a match to TRBD1. J lost 2 bases, V lost 1 base, and 5 bases had no gene match. CDR3 length equals 16 residues. In germline, CDR1 is MGHRA, CDR2 YSYEKL. This CDR3 is CASSQALRGPYNEQFF. DNA of the CDR3: TGCGCCAGCAGCCAAGCATTAAGGGGGCCCTACAATGAGCAGTTCTTC.

The rearrangement joins TRBV4-3 to TRBJ2-6; maybe TRBD2 (6 bases). Germline V gene sequence: CDR1 LGHNA, CDR2 YSLEER. This CDR3 is built from 17 residues. The V gene lost 0 bases and the J gene lost 1 base, with 10 bases spanning the gap. CDR3 nucleotides: TGCGCCAGCAGCCAAGATCGGGCGGGGTCTGGGGCCAACGTCCTGACTTTC. Translation: CASSQDRAGSGANVLTF.